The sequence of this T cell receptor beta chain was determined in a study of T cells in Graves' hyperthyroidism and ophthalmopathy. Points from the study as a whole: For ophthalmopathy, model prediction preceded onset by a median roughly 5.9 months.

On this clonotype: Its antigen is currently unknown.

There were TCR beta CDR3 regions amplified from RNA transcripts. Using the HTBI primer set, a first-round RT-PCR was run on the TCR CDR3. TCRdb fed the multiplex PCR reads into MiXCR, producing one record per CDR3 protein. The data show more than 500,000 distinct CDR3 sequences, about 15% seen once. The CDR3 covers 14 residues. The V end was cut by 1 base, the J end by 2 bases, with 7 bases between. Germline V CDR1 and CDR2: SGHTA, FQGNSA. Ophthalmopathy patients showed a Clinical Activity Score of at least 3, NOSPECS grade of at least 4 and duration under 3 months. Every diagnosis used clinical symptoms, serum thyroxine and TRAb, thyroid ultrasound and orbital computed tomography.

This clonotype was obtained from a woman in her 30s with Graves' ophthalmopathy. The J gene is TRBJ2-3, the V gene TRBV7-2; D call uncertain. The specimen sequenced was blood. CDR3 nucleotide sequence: TGTGCCAGCAGCTTAGGGGCCCACACAGATACGCAGTATTTT. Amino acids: CASSLGAHTDTQYF.